This TCR beta chain was sequenced in a study of esophageal squamous cell carcinoma under preoperative chemotherapy. The wider study: TCR repertoires were profiled from both peripheral blood T cells and tumor-infiltrating lymphocytes.

This CDR3 is built from 15 residues. The germline V gene has CDR1 SGHTA and CDR2 FQGTGA. TCRdb called the PCR reads again in MiXCR, with one record for every CDR3 protein. The sample lists about 15,000 distinct CDR3 sequences; around 47% were seen once. Noted time point: before preoperative PTX-NDP chemotherapy. Preoperative chemotherapy with paclitaxel-nedaplatin was given to patients before surgery. Study results and caveats: Clonal contraction, more than amplification, hit abundant clones after paclitaxel-nedaplatin. Peripheral T cells migrating into the tumor appeared to partly supply post-treatment tumor-infiltrating lymphocytes.

On this clonotype itself: Its target is not known. Germline is not matched at one junction end, which may reflect a read error.

V is TRBV7-3 and J is TRBJ2-3; tentatively, D is TRBD2 (5 bases). The origin of this receptor is a human donor with esophageal squamous cell carcinoma. The donor label of this sample is uncertain. This specimen was collected from a patient given preoperative chemotherapy. The CDR3 protein is CARGPRDESTETQYF. The CDR3 DNA sequence: TGTGCCAGGGGCCCCCGGGATGAGAGCACAGAGACGCAGTATTTT.